Detailed here is one TCR beta chain. Its antigen is unknown. Only in-frame clones appear in the TCRdb table, and some are missing; sequencing was by immunoSEQ multiplex PCR. The sample yields roughly 48,000 clones, approximately 70% seen once. The data belong to a study of STAT5B mutations in CD4+ large granular lymphocyte leukemia. About the research overall: Among healthy controls, a particular HLA allele went with more CDR3 'QG' motifs.

The CDR3 has 16 amino acids. CDR1 is LNHDA, CDR2 SQIVND, per germline (reference sequence). V lost 3 bases and J 3 bases, leaving 12 bases between the germline ends. Regarding the study as a whole: No patients shared main leukemic clonotypes, though about 25% appeared at low frequency elsewhere. Compared with healthy controls (2/35), patient top clones favored TRBV06 (8/27). Patient CD4-sorted repertoires stayed more clonal than healthy ones after leukemic-clone removal.

Sequenced input: CD4+ T cells from blood buffy coats. The receptor comes from a human donor in good health. The chain recombines TRBV19 with TRBJ2-6; no reliable D call. The CDR3: CASSIPVGFGANVLTF. CDR3 sequence (DNA): TGTGCCAGTAGTATTCCCGTTGGGTTTGGGGCCAACGTCCTGACTTTC.